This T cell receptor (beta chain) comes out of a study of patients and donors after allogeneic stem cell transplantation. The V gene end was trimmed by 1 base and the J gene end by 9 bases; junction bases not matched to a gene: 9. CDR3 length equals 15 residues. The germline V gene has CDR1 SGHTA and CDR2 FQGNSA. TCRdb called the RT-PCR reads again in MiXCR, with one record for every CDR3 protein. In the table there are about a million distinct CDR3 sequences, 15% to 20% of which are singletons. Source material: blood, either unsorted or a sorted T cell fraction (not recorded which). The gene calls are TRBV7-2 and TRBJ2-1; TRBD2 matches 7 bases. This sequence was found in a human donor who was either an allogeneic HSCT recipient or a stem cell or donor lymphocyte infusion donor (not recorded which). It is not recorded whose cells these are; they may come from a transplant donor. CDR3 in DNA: TGTGCCAGCAGCTTAGGAGCGGGGCCACGTAGTGAGCAGTTCTTC. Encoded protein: CASSLGAGPRSEQFF.